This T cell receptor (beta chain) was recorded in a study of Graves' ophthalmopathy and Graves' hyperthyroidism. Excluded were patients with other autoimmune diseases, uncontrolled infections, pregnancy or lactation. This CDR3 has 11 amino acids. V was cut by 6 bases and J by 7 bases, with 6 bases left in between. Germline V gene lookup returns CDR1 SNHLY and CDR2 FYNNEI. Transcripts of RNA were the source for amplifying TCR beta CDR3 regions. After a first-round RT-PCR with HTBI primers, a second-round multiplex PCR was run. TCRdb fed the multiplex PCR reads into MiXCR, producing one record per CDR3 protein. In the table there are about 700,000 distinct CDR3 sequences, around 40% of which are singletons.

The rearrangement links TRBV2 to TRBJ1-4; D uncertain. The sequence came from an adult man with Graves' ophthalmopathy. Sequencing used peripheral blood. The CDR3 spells CASRAGEKLFF. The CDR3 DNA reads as TGTGCCAGCAGAGCGGGTGAAAAACTGTTTTTT.